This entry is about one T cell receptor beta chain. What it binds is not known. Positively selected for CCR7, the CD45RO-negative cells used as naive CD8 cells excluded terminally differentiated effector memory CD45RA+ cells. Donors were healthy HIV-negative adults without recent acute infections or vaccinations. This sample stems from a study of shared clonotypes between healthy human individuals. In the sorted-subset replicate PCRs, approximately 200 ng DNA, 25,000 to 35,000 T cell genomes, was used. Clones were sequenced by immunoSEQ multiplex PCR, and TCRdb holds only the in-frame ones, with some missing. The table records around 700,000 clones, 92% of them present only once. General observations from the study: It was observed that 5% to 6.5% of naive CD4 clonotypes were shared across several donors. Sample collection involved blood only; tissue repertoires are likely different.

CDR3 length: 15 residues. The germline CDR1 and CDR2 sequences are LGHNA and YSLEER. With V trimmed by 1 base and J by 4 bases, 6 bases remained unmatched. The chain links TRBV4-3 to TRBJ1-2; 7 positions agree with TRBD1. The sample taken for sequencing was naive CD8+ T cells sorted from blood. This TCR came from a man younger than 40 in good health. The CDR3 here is CASSQGTGTSYGYTF. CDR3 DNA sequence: TGCGCCAGCAGCCAAGGGACAGGAACATCCTATGGCTACACCTTC.